A selection of T cell receptor beta chains follows, all from one sample in a study of OX40 agonist ivuxolimab in advanced cancers. Clones were read by immunoSEQ multiplex PCR, and TCRdb kept only the in-frame ones, dropping some. Of tens of thousands of clones detected, 80% to 90% appear once; the ten largest clones hold over 4.5%. The specimen comprised CD4+ or CD8+ T cells sorted from blood, sampled in a trial of the OX40 agonist ivuxolimab. These receptors came from an adult with an advanced solid tumor such as melanoma, head and neck, liver or kidney cancer. Both conserved end residues are trimmed from each CDR3.

V: TRBV5-1
CDR3: ASSLGPWENEQY

V: TRBV10-3
CDR3: AISRGQGETEAF

V: TRBV6-6
CDR3: ASSREGEVSTYEQY

V: TRBV9
CDR3: ASSVAAGTGELF

V: TRBV9
CDR3: ASSITSLALNEQF

V: TRBV2
CDR3: ASSDRRTYEQY

V: TRBV4-1
CDR3: ASSQLGSDETQY

V: TRBV5-6
CDR3: ASGLGAGGYEQY

V: TRBV7-2
CDR3: ASRRDRGNTEAF

V: TRBV5-1
CDR3: ASSLSSGQETQY

V: TRBV7-2
CDR3: ASSFRVLDSAPSSEQF

V: TRBV7-2
CDR3: ASSFGTGQNTEAF

V: TRBV27
CDR3: ASSLALGGGAYEQY

V: TRBV7-9
CDR3: ASSSGVISPQH

V: TRBV4-2
CDR3: ASSQDGYGGIIDEQY

V: TRBV16
CDR3: ASSQSGQGRGETQY

V: TRBV11-2
CDR3: ASSTQGYEQY

V: TRBV19
CDR3: ASSNAGEYEQY

V: TRBV19
CDR3: ATRWTGRETQY

V: TRBV29-1
CDR3: SVPRGQTDTQY